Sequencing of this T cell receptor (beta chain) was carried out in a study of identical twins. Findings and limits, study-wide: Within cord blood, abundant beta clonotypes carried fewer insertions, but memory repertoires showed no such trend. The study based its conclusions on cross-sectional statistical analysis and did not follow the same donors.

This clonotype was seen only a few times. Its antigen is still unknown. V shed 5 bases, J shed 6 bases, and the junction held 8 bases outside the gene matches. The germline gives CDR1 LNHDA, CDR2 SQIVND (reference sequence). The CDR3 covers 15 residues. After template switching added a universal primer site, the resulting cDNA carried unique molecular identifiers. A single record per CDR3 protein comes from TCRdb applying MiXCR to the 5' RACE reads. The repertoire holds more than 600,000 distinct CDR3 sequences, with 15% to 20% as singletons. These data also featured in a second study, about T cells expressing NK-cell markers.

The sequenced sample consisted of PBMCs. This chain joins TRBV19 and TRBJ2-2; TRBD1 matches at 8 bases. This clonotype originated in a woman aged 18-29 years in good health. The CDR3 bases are TGTGCCAGTAGTCCCTTGGACAGGGCGGCCGGGGAGCTGTTTTTT. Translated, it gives CASSPLDRAAGELFF.